This paragraph reports one TCR beta chain. Its binding antigen is unknown. Base qualities are missing; no much larger clone stands one base away. Each collaborating institution followed its own protocols to collect whole blood in K2EDTA tubes. For TCRbeta analysis, collaborators shipped samples in one of three forms: frozen whole blood, isolated PBMCs, or DNA extracted from either of those sample types. For CDR1 and CDR2, the germline V gene lists KGHSH and LQKENI. The V end loses 3 bases and the J end loses 8 bases, and a stretch of 11 bases separates them. The CDR3 sequence holds 14 residues, the cysteine and phenylalanine included. CDR3 DNA is the only sequence kept; it has 42 bases, read in frame from the first base. This entry comes from a study of blood T cell repertoires in COVID-19 (dated by TCRdb to the early 2020s). Broadly, across the study: The collaborator samples originated in the United States, Italy and Spain and spanned the acute and convalescent phases of COVID-19. The material from the prospective study consisted of cDNA or gDNA derived from T cells, B-cell-depleted T cells, or PBMCs. The dataset comprised deeply sampled blood TCRbeta repertoires from subjects exposed to, actively infected with, or recovered from COVID-19. A freely available public database, intended as a resource for researchers studying the immune response to SARS-CoV-2, is where the repertoires were released. The samples were drawn from the first 160 participants of the ongoing ImmuneRACE study and from 1,254 subjects provided by 6 global collaborators. Sample metadata almost always included a de-identified subject ID, COVID-19 status, age in years and sex. Where available, HLA class I and class II types were taken from metadata supplied by the sample provider and were not determined by assay-based typing. General study outcomes and caveats: How much clinical and demographic metadata was included differed by source and by participant, and the metadata was provided uncurated.

The immunoSEQ Assay, a bias-controlled multiplex PCR, was used to amplify TCRbeta CDR3 regions from genomic DNA. Concerning the study's data processing: The number of nucleated cells in each sample was estimated by amplification of reference gene primers within the assay. To quantify the absolute abundance of each unique TCRbeta CDR3 rearrangement, sequence reads were collapsed and filtered. For each sample, productive Simpson clonality was calculated by taking the square root of Simpson's diversity index across productive rearrangements. Drawn from immuneACCESS, this table holds only the in-frame rearrangements with V and J called that TCRdb kept. Clones are partly lost; checked studies trace under half to an unresolved V gene and leave the rest unexplained. That table supplies the V and J calls and clone size; D and trimming were determined from the DNA. In all, the sample holds over 60,000 clones, and approximately 84% of those were seen once. The leading ten clones occupy approximately 10% of the sample.

The receptor was derived from a man aged 65 to 85 with active or convalescent COVID-19. The chain links TRBV18 with TRBJ1-6; a weak D assignment points to TRBD1 (6 bases agree). The sample consisted of peripheral blood. The CDR3 region: CASSPTGLDSPLHF. The bases read TGTGCCAGCTCACCTACAGGGTTGGATTCACCCCTCCACTTT.